The 7 T cell receptor beta chains below were found in one sample sequenced in a study of glioma-infiltrating T cells. The iRepertoire nested amplicon-rescue multiplex PCR amplified TCR alpha and beta CDR3s from RNA. TCRdb reprocessed the multiplex PCR reads with MiXCR, giving one entry per CDR3 protein. This sample has 150,000 to 200,000 distinct CDR3 sequences, with 32% found just once. The specimen sequenced was glioma tissue, nonneoplastic brain tissue, or PBMCs (not recorded which). The receptors shown here come from a human donor with low-grade glioma or glioblastoma, undergoing nonglioma brain surgery, or in good health (not recorded which).

In its sample, this clonotype was seen many times. V usage is TRBV2 and J usage is TRBJ2-1, with D maybe TRBD2 (6 bases). CDR1 is SNHLY, CDR2 FYNNEI, per germline. V lost 7 bases to trimming and J lost 15 bases, with 22 bases between them. There are 13 residues in the CDR3. The CDR3 DNA sequence: TGTGCCAGCATTGGAGTTACGGGGACTCCGTTGTTCTTC. Protein: CASIGVTGTPLFF.

In its sample, this clonotype was seen many times. The rearrangement uses TRBV10-3 and TRBJ1-6; D call uncertain. In germline, CDR1 is ENHRY, CDR2 SYGVKD. The length of the CDR3 is 12 residues. V shed 7 bases and J shed 7 bases, with 8 bases lying between them. The CDR3 nucleotides read TGTGCCATCATGGCAGTAAATTCACCCCTCCACTTT. Amino acids: CAIMAVNSPLHF.

The V gene is TRBV7-9, the J gene TRBJ2-1, with D tentatively TRBD1 (6 bases). The CDR3 extends over 13 amino acids. V was clipped by 7 bases and J by 12 bases, with 19 bases between them. Germline CDR1 reads SEHNR; CDR2 reads FQNEAQ (reference sequence). The CDR3 region is CASKIGQSDTQFF. The CDR3 DNA reads as TGTGCCAGCAAGATCGGACAGTCTGATACGCAGTTCTTC.

At least ten counts were recorded for this clonotype. V is TRBV27 and J is TRBJ2-7; 8 bases fit TRBD1. The CDR3 loop spans 15 amino acids. The germline V gene encodes CDR1 MNHEY and CDR2 SMNVEV (reference sequence). The ends lost 1 base at V and 6 bases at J; junction bases unmatched: 8. The CDR3 coding sequence is TGTGCCAGCAGTTTATGGGCAGGGGGCTCCGGCGAGCAGTACTTC. Translated, it gives CASSLWAGGSGEQYF.

This clonotype was seen repeatedly, ten times or more. The rearrangement links TRBV7-3 to TRBJ2-5, with TRBD2 identical over 9 bases. This CDR3 has 16 amino acids. Losses at the gene ends were 1 base for V and 5 bases for J; bases not matched to a gene: 8. Germline CDR1 and CDR2: SGHTA and FQGTGA. CDR3 in DNA: TGTGCCAGCAGCTTAAGGAGCGGGAGGCTCGGGGAGACCCAGTACTTC. As protein: CASSLRSGRLGETQYF.

Concerning this clonotype: One junction end does not reproduce the germline sequence, and a read error may be involved. The chain is built from TRBV20-1 and TRBJ2-7; D possibly corresponds to TRBD2 (6 bases). The CDR3 is 12 residues long. Germline V gene lookup returns CDR1 DFQATT and CDR2 SNEGSKA (reference sequence). CDR3 nucleotide sequence: TGCAGTGCTTGGGGGGACCCATACGAGAAGTACTTC. It codes for CSAWGDPYEKYF.

In the case of this clonotype: Just one base apart from a much larger clone, this may be a read error. The rearrangement uses TRBV19 and TRBJ2-7, with a possible D match to TRBD2 (6 bases). The V end lost 6 bases, the J end lost 5 bases, and 14 bases lay between the germline ends. The CDR3 loop spans 13 amino acids. CDR1 and CDR2 from the germline V gene are LNHDA and SQIVND (reference sequence). CDR3 sequence: CASRASVSHEQYF. CDR3 coding DNA: TGTGCCAGTAGGGCTAGCGTGAGTCACGAGCAGTACTTC.